Below, 22 T cell receptor beta chains from the same sample are listed, as sequenced in a study of breast tumors, draining lymph nodes, adjacent tissues. Breast cancer patients provided tissue from their axillary draining lymph nodes. TCRdb called the multiplex PCR reads again in MiXCR, with one record for every CDR3 protein. This sample carries approximately 100,000 distinct CDR3 sequences, 21% of them seen once, and the ten largest clones take roughly 1.3%. Sequencing was done on a sample of axillary lymph node tissue. These receptors all stem from a female donor with breast cancer. Some clones in this sample may be carry-over from other donors' samples.

This clonotype appeared a few times. The CDR3 sequence: CASSRLAGRGSTDTQYF. Written as DNA, the CDR3 is TGTGCCAGCAGCCGACTAGCGGGGCGGGGTAGCACAGATACGCAGTATTTT. This rearrangement joins TRBV11-2 to TRBJ2-3; 11 bases map to TRBD2. The CDR3 has 17 amino acids. J lost 0 bases, V lost 5 bases, and 7 bases had no gene match. Germline-derived CDR1 and CDR2 are SGHAT and FQNNGV.

This clonotype was seen at least ten times. The chain couples TRBV11-2 to TRBJ2-1; maybe TRBD1 (6 bases). From germline, CDR1 is SGHAT and CDR2 FQNNGV. V was pared by 1 base and J by 5 bases, with 12 bases between. The CDR3 has 15 amino acids. The CDR3 protein is CASSLGDRRNNEQFF. In nucleotides, the CDR3 is TGTGCCAGCAGCTTAGGTGACAGGAGAAACAATGAGCAGTTCTTC.

In regard to this clonotype: A much larger clone lies a single base off, so this may be a read error. The rearrangement links TRBV12-3 or TRBV12-4 to TRBJ1-2; the D is unclear. CDR3 length equals 11 residues. CDR3 in DNA: TGTGCCAGCAGTCGTAACTATGGCCACACCTTC. It translates to CASSRNYGHTF.

With regard to this clonotype: At one end the junction does not follow the germline gene, possibly because of a read error. V gene TRBV19 combines with J gene TRBJ1-2; the D is unclear. Germline V lookup: CDR1 LNHDA, CDR2 SQIVND (reference sequence). This CDR3 is 13 amino acids long. The CDR3: CASSMQAVYGCTF. The DNA of the CDR3 is TGTGCCAGTAGCATGCAGGCGGTCTATGGCTGCACCTTC.

This clonotype appeared many times. The chain links TRBV5-6 to TRBJ1-6; D is perhaps TRBD1 (5 bases). The germline gives CDR1 SGHDT, CDR2 YYEEEE. CDR3 size: 16 residues. V was clipped by 0 bases and J by 10 bases, with 17 bases between them. As DNA, the CDR3 is TGTGCCAGCAGCTTGGCCGGCTGGGGGACGGGATCACCCCTCCACTTT. Translating it yields CASSLAGWGTGSPLHF.

As regards this clonotype: A much more abundant neighbour one base away suggests this may be a read error. CDR3 DNA sequence: TGCGCCAGCGGCTTAGGACATAGCACAGATACGCAGTATTTT. Translated: CASGLGHSTDTQYF. The chain recombines TRBV5-1 with TRBJ2-3; perhaps TRBD1 as D (5 bases). This CDR3 has 14 amino acids. The germline V gene encodes CDR1 SGHRS and CDR2 YFSETQ. Full variable domain (missing parts from reference TRBV5-1 and TRBJ2-3): KAGVTQTPRYLIKTRGQQVTLSCSPISGHRSVSWYQQTPGQGLQFLFEYFSETQRNKGNFPGRFSGRQFSNSRSEMNVSTLELGDSALYLCASGLGHSTDTQYFGPGTRLTVL.

At least ten counts were recorded for this clonotype. V and J are TRBV6-1 and TRBJ2-5; tentative D call: TRBD2 (6 bases). The V gene lost 3 bases and the J gene lost 4 bases, with 18 bases spanning the gap. Germline V gene lookup returns CDR1 MNHNS and CDR2 SASEGT. CDR3 size: 16 residues. The CDR3 loop is CASSDGGTALGETQYF. Written as DNA, the CDR3 is TGTGCCAGCAGTGATGGGGGGACGGCCCTCGGAGAGACCCAGTACTTC.

The chain combines TRBV2 with TRBJ1-1, with D possibly TRBD1 on 5 matching bases. The germline V and J ends were trimmed by 4 bases and 7 bases, with 13 bases remaining between them. The length of the CDR3 is 13 residues. Germline V lookup: CDR1 SNHLY, CDR2 FYNNEI. Written as DNA, the CDR3 is TGTGCCAGCAGTGTACAGGTACGATTTGAAGCTTTCTTT. It codes for CASSVQVRFEAFF. Combining the CDR3 with reference TRBV2 and TRBJ1-1 gives the whole variable domain EPEVTQTPSHQVTQMGQEVILRCVPISNHLYFYWYRQILGQKVEFLVSFYNNEISEKSEIFDDQFSVERPDGSNFTLKIRSTKLEDSAMYFCASSVQVRFEAFFGQGTRLTVV.

This clonotype was picked up many times. V and J are TRBV6-5 and TRBJ2-7; 8 bases line up with TRBD1. This CDR3 comprises 15 residues. After removal of 5 bases from V and 7 bases from J, the junction contained 13 bases not matched to a gene. CDR1 is MNHEY, CDR2 SVGAGI, per germline. The CDR3 sequence: CASSKHRGTRGEQYF. CDR3 in DNA: TGTGCCAGCAGTAAACACAGGGGGACGAGGGGGGAGCAGTACTTC.

The sample holds many counts of this clonotype. J is TRBJ1-4 and V is TRBV19, with D uncertain. In germline, CDR1 is LNHDA, CDR2 SQIVND (reference sequence). The CDR3 runs 16 residues. Trimming removed 4 bases from V and 3 bases from J, with 15 bases in between. CDR3 DNA: TGTGCCAGTAGTACCCTCGGCGAGTCTCCTAATGAAAAACTGTTTTTT. Residues: CASSTLGESPNEKLFF. The whole variable domain, remainder taken from reference TRBV19 and TRBJ1-4, is DGGITQSPKYLFRKEGQNVTLSCEQNLNHDAMYWYRQDPGQGLRLIYYSQIVNDFQKGDIAEGYSVSREKKESFPLTVTSAQKNPTAFYLCASSTLGESPNEKLFFGSGTQLSVL.

Worth noting for this clonotype: This may be a read error, as it is one base from a much larger clone. This rearrangement joins TRBV19 to TRBJ2-1; 7 bases are a match to TRBD1. The length of the CDR3 is 13 residues. With 7 bases clipped from V and 6 bases from J, the junction kept 6 bases outside the gene matches. CDR1 is LNHDA and CDR2 is SQIVND in the germline V gene (reference sequence). CDR3 nucleotides: TGTGCCAGTAAGGGACAGAATTGCAATGAGCAGTTCTTC. It is translated as CASKGQNCNEQFF. Together with reference TRBV19 and TRBJ2-1, the CDR3 gives the full variable domain: DGGITQSPKYLFRKEGQNVTLSCEQNLNHDAMYWYRQDPGQGLRLIYYSQIVNDFQKGDIAEGYSVSREKKESFPLTVTSAQKNPTAFYLCASKGQNCNEQFFGPGTRLTVL.

This clonotype was recorded many times. V is TRBV12-3 or TRBV12-4 and J is TRBJ2-7, with a possible D match to TRBD1 (6 bases). The CDR3 is 14 residues long. V shed 11 bases and J shed 4 bases, with 21 bases lying between them. CDR3 protein: CAVTRADSLYEQYF. The DNA for the CDR3 is TGTGCCGTTACCAGGGCGGACAGCCTTTACGAGCAGTACTTC.

At least ten counts were recorded for this clonotype. The chain links TRBV9 to TRBJ2-1; D is unresolved. V lost 1 base to trimming and J lost 6 bases, with 14 bases between them. Germline values: CDR1 SGDLS, CDR2 YYNGEE. This CDR3 has 15 residues. The CDR3 protein is CASSVRADIPNEQFF. DNA of the CDR3: TGTGCCAGCAGCGTACGGGCCGATATCCCCAATGAGCAGTTCTTC. The full variable domain, rest sourced from reference TRBV9 and TRBJ2-1, is DSGVTQTPKHLITATGQRVTLRCSPRSGDLSVYWYQQSLDQGLQFLIQYYNGEERAKGNILERFSAQQFPDLHSELNLSSLELGDSALYFCASSVRADIPNEQFFGPGTRLTVL.

This clonotype was detected many times. The chain is built from TRBV19 and TRBJ2-3, with 7 bases that match TRBD2. CDR1 is LNHDA and CDR2 is SQIVND in the germline V gene (reference sequence). The CDR3 has 14 residues. V was clipped by 10 bases and J by 2 bases; unmatched bases: 9. The CDR3 region is CATMKRGNTDTQYF. The CDR3 bases are TGTGCCACCATGAAGCGGGGTAACACAGATACGCAGTATTTT.

This clonotype was seen at least ten times. The chain uses TRBV2 and TRBJ1-5; D perhaps matches TRBD1 (6 bases). V dropped 4 bases and J dropped 2 bases, with 9 bases sitting between them. The CDR3 loop spans 14 amino acids. The germline V gene encodes CDR1 SNHLY and CDR2 FYNNEI. Here the CDR3 reads CASSVAGGNQPQHF. The CDR3, as DNA: TGTGCCAGCAGTGTGGCAGGGGGCAATCAGCCCCAGCATTTT.

This clonotype has a count of ten or more. Here the CDR3 DNA reads TGTGCCAGCAGTGATTTGCGGGGGAGCTCCTACAATGAGCAGTTCTTC. The encoded protein is CASSDLRGSSYNEQFF. The V gene is TRBV25-1, the J gene TRBJ2-1; TRBD2 aligns across 7 bases. This CDR3 comprises 16 residues. Per the germline V gene, CDR1 is MGHDK and CDR2 is SYGVNS. J lost 0 bases, V lost 3 bases, and 5 bases had no gene match.

This clonotype was recorded at least ten times. The gene calls are TRBV7-9 and TRBJ1-4; D possibly corresponds to TRBD1 (5 bases). The CDR3 covers 12 residues. Trimming pared 5 bases from V and 8 bases from J, leaving 9 bases between. Germline CDR1 and CDR2: SEHNR and FQNEAQ (reference sequence). The CDR3 loop reads CASSPQGEKLFF. In nucleotides, the CDR3 is TGTGCCAGCAGCCCCCAGGGAGAAAAACTGTTTTTT.

This clonotype was counted many times. The rearrangement joins TRBV5-1 to TRBJ2-7; 7 bases agree with TRBD1. Germline V CDR1 and CDR2: SGHRS, YFSETQ. The CDR3 sequence is 14 residues long. Germline trimming cut 4 bases from V and 7 bases from J; bases unmatched to any gene: 11. CDR3 DNA sequence: TGCGCCAGCAGCCTCGCAGGGGGTGTGGAAGAGCAGTACTTC. Translated, it gives CASSLAGGVEEQYF.

This clonotype was recorded at least ten times. The chain couples TRBV5-1 to TRBJ1-2; unclear D gene. V gave up 1 base and J gave up 6 bases, with 10 bases separating them. Looked up from germline, CDR1 is SGHRS and CDR2 is YFSETQ. This CDR3 has 13 amino acids. DNA of the CDR3: TGCGCCAGCAGCTTGAGTAGTCCAGATGGCTACACCTTC. It yields the protein CASSLSSPDGYTF.

This clonotype was seen many times. The genes are TRBV11-2 and TRBJ1-5, with a weak D call TRBD1 (6 bases). V was shortened by 5 bases and J by 3 bases, with 14 bases between the two germline ends. The CDR3 sequence is 15 residues long. The germline V gene has CDR1 SGHAT and CDR2 FQNNGV. This chain's CDR3 is CASSPGGGFNQPQHF. CDR3 nucleotide sequence: TGTGCCAGCAGCCCAGGAGGGGGATTCAATCAGCCCCAGCATTTT. Full variable domain (rest looked up from reference TRBV11-2 and TRBJ1-5): EAGVAQSPRYKIIEKRQSVAFWCNPISGHATLYWYQQILGQGPKLLIQFQNNGVVDDSQLPKDRFSAERLKGVDSTLKIQPAKLEDSAVYLCASSPGGGFNQPQHFGDGTRLSIL.

This clonotype has ten or more counts. This sequence joins TRBV7-9 and TRBJ2-1; 13 nucleotides agree with TRBD2. The CDR3 sequence is 17 residues long. Germline loops: CDR1 SEHNR, CDR2 FQNEAQ (reference sequence). V lost 0 bases, J lost 5 bases, and 4 bases stayed unmatched. The CDR3 DNA reads as TGTGCCAGCAGCTTAGCGGGACTAGCGGGACGAAACAATGAGCAGTTCTTC. Translation: CASSLAGLAGRNNEQFF.

Many counts were recorded for this clonotype. J is TRBJ2-3 and V is TRBV5-4; no clear D. The V end lost 0 bases, the J end lost 4 bases, and 6 bases lay between the germline ends. Germline V gives CDR1 SGHNT, CDR2 YYREEE (reference sequence). The CDR3 is 13 amino acids. CDR3 nucleotides: TGTGCCAGCAGCTTGGGGCCACCAGATACGCAGTATTTT. It yields the protein CASSLGPPDTQYF. Filled out from reference TRBV5-4 and TRBJ2-3, the complete variable domain reads ETGVTQSPTHLIKTRGQQVTLRCSSQSGHNTVSWYQQALGQGPQFIFQYYREEENGRGNFPPRFSGLQFPNYSSELNVNALELDDSALYLCASSLGPPDTQYFGPGTRLTVL.